Included here is one TCR beta chain sequence, with context. The data belong to a study of shared clonotypes between healthy human individuals. Germline CDR1 and CDR2: LGHNA and YNFKEQ. Trimming removed 6 bases from V and 6 bases from J; junction bases left unmatched: 7. The CDR3 is 14 amino acids. TCRdb keeps only in-frame clones here, not all; method: immunoSEQ multiplex PCR. The data contain approximately 1,000,000 clones, about four fifths of them singletons. The TCR was taken from a man aged 18 to 35 in good health. Some clones in this sample may be carry-over from other donors' samples. This rearrangement joins TRBV4-2 to TRBJ2-3, with TRBD2 matching over 9 bases. The material sequenced was memory CD4+ T cells from PBMCs. Subset: CD45RA-negative fraction. CDR3 nucleotide sequence: TGTGCCAGCAGTTCGGCGGGGGGGTCCGATACGCAGTATTTT. The encoded protein is CASSSAGGSDTQYF.